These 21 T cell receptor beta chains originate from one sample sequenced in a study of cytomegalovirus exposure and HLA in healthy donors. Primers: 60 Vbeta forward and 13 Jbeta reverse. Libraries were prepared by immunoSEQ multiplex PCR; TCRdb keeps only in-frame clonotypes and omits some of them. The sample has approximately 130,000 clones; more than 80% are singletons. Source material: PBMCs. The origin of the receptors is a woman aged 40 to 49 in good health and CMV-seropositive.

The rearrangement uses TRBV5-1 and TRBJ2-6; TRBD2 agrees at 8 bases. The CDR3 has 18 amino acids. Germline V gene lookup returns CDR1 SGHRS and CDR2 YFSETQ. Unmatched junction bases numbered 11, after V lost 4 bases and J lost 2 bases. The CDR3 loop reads CASSGLSGSGAGANVLTF. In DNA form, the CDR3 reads TGCGCCAGCAGCGGATTGAGCGGGAGCGGTGCTGGGGCCAACGTCCTGACTTTC.

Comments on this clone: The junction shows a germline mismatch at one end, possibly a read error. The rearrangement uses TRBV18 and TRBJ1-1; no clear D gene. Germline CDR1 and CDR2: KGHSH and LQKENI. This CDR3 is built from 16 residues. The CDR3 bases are TGTGCCAGCTCACCAGTTAACCCCGGGATGAAAACTGAAGCTTTCTTT. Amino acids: CASSPVNPGMKTEAFF. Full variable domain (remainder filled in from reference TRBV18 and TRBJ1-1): NAGVMQNPRHLVRRRGQEARLRCSPMKGHSHVYWYRQLPEEGLKFMVYLQKENIIDESGMPKERFSAEFPKEGPSILRIQQVVRGDSAAYFCASSPVNPGMKTEAFFGQGTRLTVV.

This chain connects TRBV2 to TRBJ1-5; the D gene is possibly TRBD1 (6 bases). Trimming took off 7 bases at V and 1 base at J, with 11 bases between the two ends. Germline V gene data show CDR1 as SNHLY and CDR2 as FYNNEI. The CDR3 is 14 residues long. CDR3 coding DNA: TGTGCCAGCACTGCAGGGGTCAGCAATCAGCCCCAGCATTTT. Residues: CASTAGVSNQPQHF. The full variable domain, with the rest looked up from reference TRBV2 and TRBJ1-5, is EPEVTQTPSHQVTQMGQEVILRCVPISNHLYFYWYRQILGQKVEFLVSFYNNEISEKSEIFDDQFSVERPDGSNFTLKIRSTKLEDSAMYFCASTAGVSNQPQHFGDGTRLSIL.

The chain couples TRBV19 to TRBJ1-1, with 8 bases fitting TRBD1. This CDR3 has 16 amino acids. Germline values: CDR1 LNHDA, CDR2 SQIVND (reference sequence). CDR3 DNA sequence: TGTGTCTCCGGGCAGGGGGCTACACCTTTAGGAAGTGAAGCTTTCTTT. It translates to CVSGQGATPLGSEAFF.

The CDR3 here is CASSLGPGNTGELFF. In nucleotides, the CDR3 is TGCGCCAGCAGCTTGGGGCCAGGGAACACCGGGGAGCTGTTTTTT. The chain carries TRBV5-1 and TRBJ2-2; D gene ambiguous. Trimming removed 0 bases from V and 1 base from J, with 7 bases in between. Germline CDR1 and CDR2: SGHRS and YFSETQ. The CDR3 is made up of 15 amino acids.

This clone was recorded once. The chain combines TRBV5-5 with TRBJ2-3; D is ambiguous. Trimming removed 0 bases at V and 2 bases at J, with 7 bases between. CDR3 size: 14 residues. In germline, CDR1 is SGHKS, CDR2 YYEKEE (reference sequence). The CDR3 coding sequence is TGTGCCAGCAGCTTGGGGTGGCCCACAGATACGCAGTATTTT. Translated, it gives CASSLGWPTDTQYF.

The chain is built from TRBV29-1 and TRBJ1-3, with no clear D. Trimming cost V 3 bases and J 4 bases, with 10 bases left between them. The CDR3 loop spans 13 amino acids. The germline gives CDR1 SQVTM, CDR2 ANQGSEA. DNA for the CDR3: TGCAGCGTTGATGCGGGTACAGGAAACACCATATATTTT. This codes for CSVDAGTGNTIYF.

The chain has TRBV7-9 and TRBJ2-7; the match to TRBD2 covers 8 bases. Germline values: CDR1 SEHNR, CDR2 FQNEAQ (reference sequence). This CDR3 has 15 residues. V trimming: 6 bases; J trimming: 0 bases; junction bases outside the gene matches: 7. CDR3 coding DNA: TGTGCCAGCAGTTATAGCGGGACCAGCTCCTACGAGCAGTACTTC. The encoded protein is CASSYSGTSSYEQYF.

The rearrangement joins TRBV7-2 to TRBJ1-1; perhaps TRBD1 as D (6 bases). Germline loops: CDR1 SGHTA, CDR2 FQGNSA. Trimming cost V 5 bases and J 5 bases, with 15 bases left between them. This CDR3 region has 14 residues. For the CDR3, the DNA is TGTGCCAGCAGCGCTACAGGGAAGGGGACTGAAGCTTTCTTT. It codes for CASSATGKGTEAFF. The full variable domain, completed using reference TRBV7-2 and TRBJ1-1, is GAGVSQSPSNKVTEKGKDVELRCDPISGHTALYWYRQSLGQGLEFLIYFQGNSAPDKSGLPSDRFSAERTGGSVSTLTIQRTQQEDSAVYLCASSATGKGTEAFFGQGTRLTVV.

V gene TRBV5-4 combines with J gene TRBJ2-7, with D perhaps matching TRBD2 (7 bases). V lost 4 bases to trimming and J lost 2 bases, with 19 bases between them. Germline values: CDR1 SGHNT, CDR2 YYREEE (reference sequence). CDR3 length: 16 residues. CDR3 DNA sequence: TGTGCCAGCAGCATTGGGGGGGCAGGGAGTCCCTACGAGCAGTACTTC. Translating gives CASSIGGAGSPYEQYF.

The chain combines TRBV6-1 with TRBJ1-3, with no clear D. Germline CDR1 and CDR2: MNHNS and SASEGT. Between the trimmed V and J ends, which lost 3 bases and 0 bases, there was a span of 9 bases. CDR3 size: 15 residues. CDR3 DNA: TGTGCCAGCAGTGACGGACTGACCTCTGGAAACACCATATATTTT. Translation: CASSDGLTSGNTIYF.

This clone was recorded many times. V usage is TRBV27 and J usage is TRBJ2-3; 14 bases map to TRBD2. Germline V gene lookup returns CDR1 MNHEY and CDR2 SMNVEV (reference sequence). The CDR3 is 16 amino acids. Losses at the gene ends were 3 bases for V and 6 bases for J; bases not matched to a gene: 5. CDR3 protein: CASSFVGLAGVDTQYF. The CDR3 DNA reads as TGTGCCAGCAGTTTTGTGGGACTAGCGGGGGTTGATACGCAGTATTTT.

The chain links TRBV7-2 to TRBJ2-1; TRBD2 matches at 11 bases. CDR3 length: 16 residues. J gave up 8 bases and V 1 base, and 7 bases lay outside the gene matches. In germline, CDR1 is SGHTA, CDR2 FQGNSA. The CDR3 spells CASSLVGTSGSDEQFF. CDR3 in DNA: TGTGCCAGCAGCTTAGTGGGTACTAGCGGGAGCGATGAGCAGTTCTTC. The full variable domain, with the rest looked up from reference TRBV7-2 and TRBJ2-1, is GAGVSQSPSNKVTEKGKDVELRCDPISGHTALYWYRQSLGQGLEFLIYFQGNSAPDKSGLPSDRFSAERTGGSVSTLTIQRTQQEDSAVYLCASSLVGTSGSDEQFFGPGTRLTVL.

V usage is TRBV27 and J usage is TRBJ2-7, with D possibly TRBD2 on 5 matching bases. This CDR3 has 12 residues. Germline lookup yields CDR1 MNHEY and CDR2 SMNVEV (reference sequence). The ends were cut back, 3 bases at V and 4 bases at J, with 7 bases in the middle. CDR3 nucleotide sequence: TGTGCCAGCAGTTTCGGCGGGTACGAGCAGTACTTC. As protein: CASSFGGYEQYF.

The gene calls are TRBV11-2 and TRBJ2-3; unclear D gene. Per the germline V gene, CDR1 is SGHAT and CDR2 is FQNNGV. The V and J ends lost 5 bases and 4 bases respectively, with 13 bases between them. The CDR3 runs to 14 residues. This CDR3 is CASSPVLPSDTQYF. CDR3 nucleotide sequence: TGTGCCAGCAGCCCTGTACTTCCCTCAGATACGCAGTATTTT.

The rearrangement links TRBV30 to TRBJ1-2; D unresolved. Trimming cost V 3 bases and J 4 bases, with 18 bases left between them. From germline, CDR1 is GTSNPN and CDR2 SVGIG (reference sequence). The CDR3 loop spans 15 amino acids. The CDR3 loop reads CAWSGLGEGSYGYTF. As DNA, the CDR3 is TGTGCCTGGAGCGGCCTGGGTGAAGGGAGCTATGGCTACACCTTC. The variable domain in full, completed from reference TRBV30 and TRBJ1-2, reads SQTIHQWPATLVQPVGSPLSLECTVEGTSNPNLYWYRQAAGRGLQLLFYSVGIGQISSEVPQNLSASRPQDRQFILSSKKLLLSDSGFYLCAWSGLGEGSYGYTFGSGTRLTVV.

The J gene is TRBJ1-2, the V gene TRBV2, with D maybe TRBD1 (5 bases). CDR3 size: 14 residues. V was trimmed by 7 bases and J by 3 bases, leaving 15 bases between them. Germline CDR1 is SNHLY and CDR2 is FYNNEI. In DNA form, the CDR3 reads TGTGCCAGCAAGAAGGACAACCCGGACTATGGCTACACCTTC. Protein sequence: CASKKDNPDYGYTF.

CDR3: CARSPAGGNQPQHF. The CDR3 DNA reads TGTGCCAGAAGCCCCGCGGGGGGGAATCAGCCCCAGCATTTT. The rearrangement links TRBV5-3 to TRBJ1-5; maybe TRBD1 (5 bases). TRBV5-3 is an ORF for which the function is uncertain. Trimming left V 4 bases short and J 4 bases short, with 12 bases between. The CDR3 spans 14 residues.

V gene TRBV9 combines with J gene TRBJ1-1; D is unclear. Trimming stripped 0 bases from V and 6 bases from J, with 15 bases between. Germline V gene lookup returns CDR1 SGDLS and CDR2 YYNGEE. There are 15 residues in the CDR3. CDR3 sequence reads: CASSVVGAGSAEAFF. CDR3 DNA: TGTGCCAGCAGCGTAGTTGGCGCGGGTAGTGCTGAAGCTTTCTTT.

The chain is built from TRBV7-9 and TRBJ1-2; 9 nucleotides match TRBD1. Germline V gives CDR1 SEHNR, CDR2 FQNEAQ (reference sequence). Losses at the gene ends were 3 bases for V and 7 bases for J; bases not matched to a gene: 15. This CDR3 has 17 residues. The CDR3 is CASSFAVTGQGIIGYTF. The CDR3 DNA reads TGTGCCAGCAGCTTCGCGGTCACGGGACAGGGAATTATTGGCTACACCTTC.

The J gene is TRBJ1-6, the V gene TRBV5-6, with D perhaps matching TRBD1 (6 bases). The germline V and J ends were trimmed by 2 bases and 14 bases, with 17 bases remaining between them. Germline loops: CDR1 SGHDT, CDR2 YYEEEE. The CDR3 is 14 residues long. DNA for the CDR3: TGTGCCAGCAGCTTCGGGACAAATTTAGGGTCCCTCCACTTT. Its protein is CASSFGTNLGSLHF.